This T cell receptor (beta chain) was found in a study of monozygotic twins with inflammatory bowel disease. Notes on the study in general: Among twins, concordant and discordant pairs did not differ in repertoire similarity, possibly from limited power. Part of the variability in patient repertoires may have come from differing immunosuppressive treatments. IBD-affected twins scored below their healthy co-twins in TCRbeta diversity (inverse Simpson). Fewer clonotypes were shared with others by IBD patients than by healthy twins, especially with disease activity.

TCRdb processed the 5' RACE reads again and assigns one entry to each CDR3 protein, with no DNA. The record lists around 100,000 distinct CDR3 sequences, of which the ten most abundant hold approximately 1.8%. As concerns this clonotype: The antigen is not known.

The CDR3 is 13 amino acids. The germline V gene encodes CDR1 DFQATT and CDR2 SNEGSKA (reference sequence). Input material: blood. This sequence joins TRBV20-1 and TRBJ1-1. The source of this sequence is a human donor with ulcerative colitis or Crohn's disease, or a healthy co-twin of an affected twin (not recorded which). The CDR3 sequence: CSAPILPYPKAFF.